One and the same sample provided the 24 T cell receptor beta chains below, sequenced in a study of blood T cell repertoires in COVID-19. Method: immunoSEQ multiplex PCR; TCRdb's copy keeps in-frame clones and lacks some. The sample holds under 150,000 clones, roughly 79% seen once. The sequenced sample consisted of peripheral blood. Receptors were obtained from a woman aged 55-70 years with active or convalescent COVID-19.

DNA of the CDR3: TGTGCCAGCTCACCAGGAGAGAACACCGGGGAGCTGTTTTTT. This translates into CASSPGENTGELFF. The chain combines TRBV18 with TRBJ2-2, with no clear D. V lost 2 bases to trimming and J lost 1 base, with 5 bases between them. There are 14 residues in the CDR3. Germline V gene sequence: CDR1 KGHSH, CDR2 LQKENI.

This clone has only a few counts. In nucleotides, the CDR3 is TGTGCCAGCAGTTTAGGGGGCGGGGGCAGTAACTATGGCTACACCTTC. As protein: CASSLGGGGSNYGYTF. The rearrangement links TRBV28 to TRBJ1-2; tentatively, D is TRBD1 (6 bases). The CDR3 consists of 16 residues. Deletions cut 2 bases from V and 1 base from J, with 14 bases between. The germline gives CDR1 MDHEN, CDR2 SYDVKM.

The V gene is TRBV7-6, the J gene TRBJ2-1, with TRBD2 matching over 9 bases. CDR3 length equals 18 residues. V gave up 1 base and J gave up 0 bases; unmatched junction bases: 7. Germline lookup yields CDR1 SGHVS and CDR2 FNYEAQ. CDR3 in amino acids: CASSLDLLAGLSYNEQFF. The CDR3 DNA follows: TGTGCCAGCAGCTTAGACCTACTAGCGGGCCTCTCCTACAATGAGCAGTTCTTC.

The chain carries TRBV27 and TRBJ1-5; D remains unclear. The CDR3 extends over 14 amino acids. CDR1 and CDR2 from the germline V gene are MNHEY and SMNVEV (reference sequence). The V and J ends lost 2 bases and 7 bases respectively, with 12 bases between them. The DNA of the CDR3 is TGTGCCAGCAGTTTACGGCAATTACAGCAGCCCCAGCATTTT. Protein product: CASSLRQLQQPQHF.

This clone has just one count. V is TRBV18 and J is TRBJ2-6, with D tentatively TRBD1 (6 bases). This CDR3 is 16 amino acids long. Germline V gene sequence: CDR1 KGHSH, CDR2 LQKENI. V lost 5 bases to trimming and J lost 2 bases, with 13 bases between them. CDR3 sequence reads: CASSNPTGTGANVLTF. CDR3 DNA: TGTGCCAGCTCAAATCCCACAGGGACTGGGGCCAACGTCCTGACTTTC.

CDR3 amino acids: CASSSAGGPVNEQFF. The CDR3 DNA sequence: TGTGCCAGCAGTTCAGCGGGAGGGCCGGTCAATGAGCAGTTCTTC. This chain links TRBV27 with TRBJ2-1, with 10 bases identical to TRBD2. The CDR3 loop spans 15 amino acids. The V gene end was trimmed by 4 bases and the J gene end by 6 bases; junction bases not matched to a gene: 6. Germline V gene sequence: CDR1 MNHEY, CDR2 SMNVEV (reference sequence).

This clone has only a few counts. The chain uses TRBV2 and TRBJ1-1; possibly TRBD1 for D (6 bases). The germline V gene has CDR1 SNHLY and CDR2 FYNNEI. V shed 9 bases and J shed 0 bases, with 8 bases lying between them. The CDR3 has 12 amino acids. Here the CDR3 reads CARGQMNTEAFF. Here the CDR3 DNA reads TGTGCCAGAGGACAGATGAACACTGAAGCTTTCTTT.

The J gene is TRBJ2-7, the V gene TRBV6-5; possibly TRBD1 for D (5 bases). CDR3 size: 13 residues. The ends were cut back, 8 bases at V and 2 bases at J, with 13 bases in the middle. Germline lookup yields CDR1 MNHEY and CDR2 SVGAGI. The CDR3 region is CASVTGAPYEQYV. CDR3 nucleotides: TGTGCCAGCGTTACAGGAGCTCCCTACGAGCAGTACGTC.

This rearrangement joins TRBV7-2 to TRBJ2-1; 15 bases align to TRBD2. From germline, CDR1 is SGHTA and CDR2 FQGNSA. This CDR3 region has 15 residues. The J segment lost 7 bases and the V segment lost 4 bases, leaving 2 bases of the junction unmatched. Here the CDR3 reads CASSSGLAGGNEQFF. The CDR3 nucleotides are TGTGCCAGCAGCTCCGGACTAGCGGGAGGGAATGAGCAGTTCTTC.

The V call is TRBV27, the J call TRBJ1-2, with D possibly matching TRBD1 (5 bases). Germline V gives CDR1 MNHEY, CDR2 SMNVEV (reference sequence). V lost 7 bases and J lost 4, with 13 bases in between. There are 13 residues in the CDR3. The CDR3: CASKRAGIYGYTF. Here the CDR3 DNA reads TGTGCCAGCAAACGGGCAGGGATCTATGGCTACACCTTC.

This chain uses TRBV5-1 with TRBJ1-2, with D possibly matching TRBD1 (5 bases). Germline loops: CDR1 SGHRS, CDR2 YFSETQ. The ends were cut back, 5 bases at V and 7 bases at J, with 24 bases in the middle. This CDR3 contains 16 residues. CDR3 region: CASRAAQEIAVGGYTF. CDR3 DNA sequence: TGCGCCAGCAGGGCCGCACAGGAGATAGCGGTTGGTGGCTACACCTTC.

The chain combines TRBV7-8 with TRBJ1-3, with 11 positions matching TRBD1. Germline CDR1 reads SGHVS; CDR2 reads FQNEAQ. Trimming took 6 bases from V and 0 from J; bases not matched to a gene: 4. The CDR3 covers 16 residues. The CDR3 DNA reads TGTGCCAGCAGGGCCGGGACAGGGGGCTCTGGAAACACCATATATTTT. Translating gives CASRAGTGGSGNTIYF.

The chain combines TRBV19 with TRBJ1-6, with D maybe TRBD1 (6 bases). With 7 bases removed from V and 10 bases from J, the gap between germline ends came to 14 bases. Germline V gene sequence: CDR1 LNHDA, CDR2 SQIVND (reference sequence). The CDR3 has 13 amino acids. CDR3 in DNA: TGTGCCAGTAAGGCGCAGGGGCAGTCACCCCTCCACTTT. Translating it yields CASKAQGQSPLHF.

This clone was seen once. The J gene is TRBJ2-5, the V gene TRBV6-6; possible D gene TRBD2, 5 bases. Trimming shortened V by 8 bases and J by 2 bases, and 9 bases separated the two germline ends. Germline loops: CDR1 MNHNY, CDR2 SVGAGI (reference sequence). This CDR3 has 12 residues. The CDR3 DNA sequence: TGTGCCAGCGCGGGTGGTCAAGAGACCCAGTACTTC. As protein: CASAGGQETQYF.

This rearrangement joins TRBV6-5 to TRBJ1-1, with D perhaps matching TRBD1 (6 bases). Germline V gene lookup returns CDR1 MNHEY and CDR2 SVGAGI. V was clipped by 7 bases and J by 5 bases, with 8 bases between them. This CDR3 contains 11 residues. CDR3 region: CASTQGTEAFF. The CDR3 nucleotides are TGTGCCAGCACTCAGGGGACTGAAGCTTTCTTT.

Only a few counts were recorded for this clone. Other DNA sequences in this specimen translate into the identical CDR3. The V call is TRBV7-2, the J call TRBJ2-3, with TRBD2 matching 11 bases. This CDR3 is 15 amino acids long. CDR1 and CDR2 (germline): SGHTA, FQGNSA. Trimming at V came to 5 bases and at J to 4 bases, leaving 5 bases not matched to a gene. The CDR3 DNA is TGTGCCAGCAGCCTAACTAGCGGGAGCTCAGATACGCAGTATTTT. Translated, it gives CASSLTSGSSDTQYF.

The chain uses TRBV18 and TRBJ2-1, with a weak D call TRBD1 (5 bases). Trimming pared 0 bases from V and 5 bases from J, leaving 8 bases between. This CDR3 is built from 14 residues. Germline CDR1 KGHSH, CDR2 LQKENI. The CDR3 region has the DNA TGTGCCAGCTCACCACCGGCACAGGACAATGAGCAGTTCTTC. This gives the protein CASSPPAQDNEQFF. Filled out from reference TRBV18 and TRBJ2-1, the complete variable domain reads NAGVMQNPRHLVRRRGQEARLRCSPMKGHSHVYWYRQLPEEGLKFMVYLQKENIIDESGMPKERFSAEFPKEGPSILRIQQVVRGDSAAYFCASSPPAQDNEQFFGPGTRLTVL.

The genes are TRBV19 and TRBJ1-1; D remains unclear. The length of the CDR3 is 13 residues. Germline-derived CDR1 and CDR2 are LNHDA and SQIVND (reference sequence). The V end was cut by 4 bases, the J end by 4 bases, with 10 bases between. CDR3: CASSKLSGTEAFF. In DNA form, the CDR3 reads TGTGCCAGTAGTAAACTGAGTGGCACTGAAGCTTTCTTT.

The chain's CDR3 is CASSLDWLAGADTQYF. In DNA, the CDR3 is TGTGCCAGCAGCTTAGATTGGCTAGCCGGCGCAGATACGCAGTATTTT. This chain uses TRBV11-2 with TRBJ2-3; a weak D match, TRBD2 (5 bases). The CDR3 extends over 16 amino acids. The V gene's germline CDR1 is SGHAT and CDR2 FQNNGV. The V gene lost 0 bases and the J gene lost 4 bases, with 14 bases spanning the gap.

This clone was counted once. CDR3 sequence: CASSQGPPGVLSTEAFF. In DNA, the CDR3 is TGTGCCAGCAGCCAAGGCCCTCCAGGGGTGCTAAGCACTGAAGCTTTCTTT. The chain recombines TRBV3-1 (or the pseudogene TRBV3-2) with TRBJ1-1; TRBD1 might be the D (6 bases). Trimming took off 1 base at V and 4 bases at J, with 19 bases between the two ends. The length of the CDR3 is 17 residues. CDR1 and CDR2 (germline): LGHDT, YNNKEL (reference sequence).

The CDR3 sequence is CASSQTTTQYF. In DNA, the CDR3 is TGTGCCAGCAGTCAGACTACCACGCAGTATTTT. The chain links TRBV7-2 to TRBJ2-3; tentative D call: TRBD2 (5 bases). Germline V gives CDR1 SGHTA, CDR2 FQGNSA. The length of the CDR3 is 11 residues. V was shortened by 6 bases and J by 9 bases, with 10 bases between the two germline ends.

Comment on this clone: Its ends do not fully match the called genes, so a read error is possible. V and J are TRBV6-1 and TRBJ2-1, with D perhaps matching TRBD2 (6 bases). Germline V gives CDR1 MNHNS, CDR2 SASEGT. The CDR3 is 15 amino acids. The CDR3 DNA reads TGTGCCAGTAGTGAGGGACTTCGAGGTCCCCTAGAGCAGTTCTTC. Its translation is CASSEGLRGPLEQFF.

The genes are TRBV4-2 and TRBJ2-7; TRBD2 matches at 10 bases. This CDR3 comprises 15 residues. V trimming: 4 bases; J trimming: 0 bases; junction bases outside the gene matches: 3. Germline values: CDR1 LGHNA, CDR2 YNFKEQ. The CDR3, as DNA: TGTGCCAGCAGCCGGACTAGCGGAATCTCCTACGAGCAGTACTTC. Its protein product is CASSRTSGISYEQYF.

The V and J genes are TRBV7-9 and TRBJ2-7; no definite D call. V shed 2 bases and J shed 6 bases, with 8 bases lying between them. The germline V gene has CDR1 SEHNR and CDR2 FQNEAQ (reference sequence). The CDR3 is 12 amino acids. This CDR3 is CASSLSIGEQYF. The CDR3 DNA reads TGTGCCAGCAGCTTATCCATCGGCGAGCAGTACTTC.